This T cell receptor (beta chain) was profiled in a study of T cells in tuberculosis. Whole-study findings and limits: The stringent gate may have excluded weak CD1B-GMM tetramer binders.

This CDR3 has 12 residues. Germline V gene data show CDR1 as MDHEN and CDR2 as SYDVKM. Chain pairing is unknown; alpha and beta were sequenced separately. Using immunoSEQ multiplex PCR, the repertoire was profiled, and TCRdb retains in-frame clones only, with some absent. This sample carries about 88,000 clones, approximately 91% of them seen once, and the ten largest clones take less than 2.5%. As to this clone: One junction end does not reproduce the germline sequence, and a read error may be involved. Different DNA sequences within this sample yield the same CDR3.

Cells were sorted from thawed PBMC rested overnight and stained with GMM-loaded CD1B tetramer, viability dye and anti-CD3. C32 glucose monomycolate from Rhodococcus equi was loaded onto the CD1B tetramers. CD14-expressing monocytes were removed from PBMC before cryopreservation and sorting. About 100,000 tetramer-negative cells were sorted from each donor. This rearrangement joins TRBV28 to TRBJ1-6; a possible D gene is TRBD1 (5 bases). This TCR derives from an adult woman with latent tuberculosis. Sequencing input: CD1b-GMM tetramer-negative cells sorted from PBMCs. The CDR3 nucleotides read TGTGCCAGCTTACAGGTTAATTCCCCCCTCCACTTT. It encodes CASLQVNSPLHF.